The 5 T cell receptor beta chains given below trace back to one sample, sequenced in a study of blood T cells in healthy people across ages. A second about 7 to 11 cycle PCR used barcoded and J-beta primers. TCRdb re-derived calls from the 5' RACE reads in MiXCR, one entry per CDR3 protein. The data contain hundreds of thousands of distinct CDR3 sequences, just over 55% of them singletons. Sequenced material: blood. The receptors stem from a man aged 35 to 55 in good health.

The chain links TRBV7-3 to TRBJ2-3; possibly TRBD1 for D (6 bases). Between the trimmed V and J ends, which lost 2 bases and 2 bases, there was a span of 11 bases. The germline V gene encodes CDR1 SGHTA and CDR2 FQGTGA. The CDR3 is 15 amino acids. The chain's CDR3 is CASSLLGGYTDTQYF. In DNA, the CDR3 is TGTGCCAGCAGCTTATTAGGGGGTTACACAGATACGCAGTATTTT.

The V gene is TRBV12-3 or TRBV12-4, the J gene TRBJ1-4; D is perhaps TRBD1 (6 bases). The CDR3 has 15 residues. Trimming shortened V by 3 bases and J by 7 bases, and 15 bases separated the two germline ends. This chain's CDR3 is CASSFLGGLSEKLFF. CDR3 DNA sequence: TGTGCCAGCAGTTTCCTTGGGGGGCTCAGTGAAAAACTGTTTTTT.

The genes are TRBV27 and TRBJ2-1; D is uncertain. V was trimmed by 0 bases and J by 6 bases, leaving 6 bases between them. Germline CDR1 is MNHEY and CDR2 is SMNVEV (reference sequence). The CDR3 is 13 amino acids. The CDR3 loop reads CASSLSSFNEQFF. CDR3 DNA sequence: TGTGCCAGCAGTTTATCCAGTTTCAATGAGCAGTTCTTC.

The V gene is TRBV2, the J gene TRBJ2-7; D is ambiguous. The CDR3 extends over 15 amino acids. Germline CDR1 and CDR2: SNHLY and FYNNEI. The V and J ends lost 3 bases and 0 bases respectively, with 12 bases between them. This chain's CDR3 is CASSEPGLPSYEQYF. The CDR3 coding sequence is TGTGCCAGCAGTGAGCCAGGCCTGCCCTCCTACGAGCAGTACTTC.

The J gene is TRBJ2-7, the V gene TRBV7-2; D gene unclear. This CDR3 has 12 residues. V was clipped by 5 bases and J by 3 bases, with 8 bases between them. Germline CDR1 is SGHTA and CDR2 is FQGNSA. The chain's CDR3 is CASSPPDYEQYF. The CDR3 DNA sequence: TGTGCCAGCAGCCCCCCAGACTACGAGCAGTACTTC.